Following are 17 T cell receptor beta chains from one sample sequenced in a study of cytomegalovirus exposure and HLA in healthy donors (dated by TCRdb to between 2016 and 2019). Receptors were amplified or captured by the immunoSEQ multiplex PCR assay. For the multiplex PCR, a mixture combining 60 forward primers for TCR Vbeta segments and 13 reverse primers for TCR Jbeta segments was used. The table was pulled from immuneACCESS by TCRdb, which kept in-frame rearrangements only. Such tables lose some clones; where checked, under half of the loss comes from unresolved V genes, and the rest has no known cause. The sample table shows roughly 100,000 clones, and about 73% are seen once. Over 13% of the sample lies in the top ten. The sequencing sample was made of PBMCs. These receptors originate from a woman aged 45-60 years in good health and CMV-seropositive.

Only a few counts were recorded for this clone. The chain links TRBV19 to TRBJ2-1; TRBD2 aligns across 12 bases. V lost 9 bases, J lost 7 bases, and 1 base stayed unmatched. Germline CDR1 reads LNHDA; CDR2 reads SQIVND (reference sequence). The CDR3 consists of 12 residues. CDR3 coding DNA: TGTGCCAGCGGGACTAGCGGGAATGAGCAGTTCTTC. Its translation is CASGTSGNEQFF. Based on the CDR3 plus reference TRBV19 and TRBJ2-1, the full variable domain is DGGITQSPKYLFRKEGQNVTLSCEQNLNHDAMYWYRQDPGQGLRLIYYSQIVNDFQKGDIAEGYSVSREKKESFPLTVTSAQKNPTAFYLCASGTSGNEQFFGPGTRLTVL.

V is TRBV27 and J is TRBJ1-1, with D possibly being TRBD1 (5 bases). CDR1 is MNHEY, CDR2 SMNVEV, per germline (reference sequence). Trimming left V 3 bases short and J 1 base short, with 9 bases between. This CDR3 is built from 14 residues. CDR3: CASSFQGQNTEAFF. CDR3 coding DNA: TGTGCCAGCAGTTTCCAGGGCCAGAACACTGAAGCTTTCTTT.

In its sample, this clone was seen a few times. The V and J genes are TRBV9 and TRBJ2-3, with TRBD2 identical over 7 bases. This CDR3 region has 15 residues. V was pared by 1 base and J by 2 bases, with 4 bases of the junction left unmatched. Germline V gene data show CDR1 as SGDLS and CDR2 as YYNGEE. In DNA form, the CDR3 reads TGTGCCAGCAGCGTAAGGGCGGGAGCCACAGATACGCAGTATTTT. Encoded protein: CASSVRAGATDTQYF. The full variable domain, in which reference TRBV9 and TRBJ2-3 provide the parts outside the CDR3, is DSGVTQTPKHLITATGQRVTLRCSPRSGDLSVYWYQQSLDQGLQFLIQYYNGEERAKGNILERFSAQQFPDLHSELNLSSLELGDSALYFCASSVRAGATDTQYFGPGTRLTVL.

This clone showed up just a few times. This chain links TRBV5-1 with TRBJ1-4, with 7 bases fitting TRBD1. J lost 8 bases, V lost 2 bases, and 6 bases had no gene match. CDR1 SGHRS and CDR2 YFSETQ come from the germline V gene. The CDR3 length is 14 residues. The CDR3 DNA follows: TGCGCCAGCAGCTTTGGACCACAGGGGGAAAAACTGTTTTTT. This translates into CASSFGPQGEKLFF.

This clone was seen only a few times. V usage is TRBV7-3 and J usage is TRBJ2-5, with 9 bases fitting TRBD2. V was clipped by 5 bases and J by 9 bases; unmatched bases: 13. CDR3 length equals 15 residues. CDR1 is SGHTA and CDR2 is FQGTGA in the germline V gene. The chain's CDR3 is CASSPVGLAGNAQYF. The CDR3 nucleotides read TGTGCCAGCAGCCCCGTTGGGCTAGCGGGAAACGCCCAGTACTTC.

This clone appeared once. V and J are TRBV9 and TRBJ2-7; possibly TRBD1 for D (5 bases). The CDR3 is 14 amino acids. V shed 0 bases and J shed 3 bases, with 10 bases lying between them. Germline CDR1 and CDR2: SGDLS and YYNGEE. CDR3 DNA: TGTGCCAGCAGCGTAGAGGCCCAGGGCTACGAGCAGTACTTC. Residues: CASSVEAQGYEQYF.

This chain links TRBV10-2 with TRBJ2-7, with 8 bases fitting TRBD1. Trimming removed 6 bases from V and 1 base from J; junction bases left unmatched: 2. Germline-derived CDR1 and CDR2 are WSHSY and SAAADI. The CDR3 is 13 residues long. CDR3 in amino acids: CASSQGASYEQYF. The CDR3 coding sequence is TGCGCCAGCAGCCAGGGGGCGTCCTACGAGCAGTACTTC.

This chain connects TRBV7-9 to TRBJ2-1; 9 bases map to TRBD2. Germline V lookup: CDR1 SEHNR, CDR2 FQNEAQ (reference sequence). The CDR3 consists of 13 residues. Germline trimming cut 1 base from V and 15 bases from J; bases unmatched to any gene: 7. The CDR3 sequence is CASSLERGEVSFF. DNA of the CDR3: TGTGCCAGCAGCTTAGAGCGGGGGGAGGTGTCGTTCTTC.

V is TRBV7-9 and J is TRBJ2-7, with TRBD2 as a possible D gene (6 bases). Germline V gene sequence: CDR1 SEHNR, CDR2 FQNEAQ (reference sequence). V lost 3 bases and J 4 bases, leaving 13 bases between the germline ends. The CDR3 spans 14 residues. The CDR3 sequence is CASSFGRSRYEQYF. CDR3 coding DNA: TGTGCCAGCAGCTTTGGGAGGAGTCGGTACGAGCAGTACTTC.

With respect to this clone: The identical CDR3 is also encoded by other nucleotide sequences in the sample. V is TRBV29-1 and J is TRBJ1-5; a possible D gene is TRBD1 (5 bases). Germline V CDR1 and CDR2: SQVTM, ANQGSEA. CDR3 length: 13 residues. V dropped 2 bases and J dropped 3 bases, with 8 bases sitting between them. This chain's CDR3 is CSVETGLNQPQHF. CDR3 nucleotides: TGCAGCGTTGAAACAGGCCTCAATCAGCCCCAGCATTTT.

As to this clone: No conserved phenylalanine or tryptophan is present at the end of the CDR3, so a read error is the likely explanation. V gene TRBV5-1 combines with J gene TRBJ2-7, with D possibly being TRBD2 (6 bases). CDR1 and CDR2 (germline): SGHRS, YFSETQ. Trimming removed 2 bases from V and 3 bases from J, with 15 bases in between. The CDR3 contains 15 residues. The CDR3 DNA sequence: TGCGCCAGCAGCTTTGCGGGCGGGATGGTCTACGAGCAGTACCTC. Translating gives CASSFAGGMVYEQYL.

The genes are TRBV27 and TRBJ2-3, with TRBD2 matching 11 bases. The CDR3 is made up of 18 amino acids. V dropped 3 bases and J dropped 5; count of bases not matched to a gene: 13. From germline, CDR1 is MNHEY and CDR2 SMNVEV (reference sequence). CDR3 DNA sequence: TGTGCCAGCAGTTTTGGGGATAGCGGGAGGGCCTGGGAAGATACGCAGTATTTT. Protein product: CASSFGDSGRAWEDTQYF.

This clone was observed once. The chain joins TRBV9 to TRBJ2-2; 10 bases fit TRBD1. The CDR3 has 15 amino acids. Trimming took 2 bases from V and 8 from J; bases not matched to a gene: 6. Germline V CDR1 and CDR2: SGDLS, YYNGEE. The CDR3 sequence: CASSVDRGSRGELFF. CDR3 sequence (DNA): TGTGCCAGCAGCGTGGACAGGGGGTCCCGAGGGGAGCTGTTTTTT.

The chain recombines TRBV7-2 with TRBJ2-3, with a weak D call TRBD1 (6 bases). The V end lost 5 bases, the J end lost 3 bases, and 15 bases lay between the germline ends. This CDR3 is built from 15 residues. Per germline, CDR1 SGHTA and CDR2 FQGNSA. CDR3 nucleotides: TGTGCCAGCAGCATGAACAGGGCGGTTACAGATACGCAGTATTTT. Translated: CASSMNRAVTDTQYF.

The chain links TRBV29-1 to TRBJ2-3, with 7 bases identical to TRBD1. V lost 6 bases to trimming and J lost 2 bases; unmatched junction nucleotides: 8. This CDR3 has 14 amino acids. Germline values: CDR1 SQVTM, CDR2 ANQGSEA. The CDR3 bases are TGCAGCGTGGCCCTAGGGGGCCTCACAGATACGCAGTATTTT. This sequence encodes CSVALGGLTDTQYF.

This chain joins TRBV7-2 and TRBJ2-7, with D hard to call. V lost 4 bases and J lost 0, with 4 bases in between. Germline assignment: CDR1 SGHTA and CDR2 FQGNSA. This CDR3 has 12 residues. The CDR3 DNA reads TGTGCCAGCAGCTCCAGCTCCTACGAGCAGTACTTC. This gives the protein CASSSSSYEQYF. Full variable domain (outside the CDR3, taken from reference TRBV7-2 and TRBJ2-7): GAGVSQSPSNKVTEKGKDVELRCDPISGHTALYWYRQSLGQGLEFLIYFQGNSAPDKSGLPSDRFSAERTGGSVSTLTIQRTQQEDSAVYLCASSSSSYEQYFGPGTRLTVT.

This clone was detected only once. The rearrangement links TRBV6-5 to TRBJ2-3; 9 bases are a match to TRBD2. Trimming took 3 bases from V and 6 from J; bases not matched to a gene: 7. The CDR3 runs 15 residues. Germline V gene data show CDR1 as MNHEY and CDR2 as SVGAGI. The CDR3 is CASSYSGRGRDTQYF. The CDR3 nucleotides are TGTGCCAGCAGTTATAGCGGGAGAGGGCGGGATACGCAGTATTTT.